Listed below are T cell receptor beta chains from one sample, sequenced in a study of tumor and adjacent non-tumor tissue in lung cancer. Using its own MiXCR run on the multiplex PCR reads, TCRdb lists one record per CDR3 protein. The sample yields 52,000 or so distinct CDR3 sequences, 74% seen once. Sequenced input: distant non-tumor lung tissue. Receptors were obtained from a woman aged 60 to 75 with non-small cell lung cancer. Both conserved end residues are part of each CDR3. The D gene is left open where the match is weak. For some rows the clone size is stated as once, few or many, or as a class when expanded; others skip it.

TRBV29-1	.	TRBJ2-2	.	CSARGDQGTEDLLF	TGCAGCGCCCGAGGGGACCAGGGGACCGAGGACCTGTTATTT
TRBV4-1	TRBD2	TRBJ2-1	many	CATAASGRNPSSYNEQFF	TGCGCCACCGCGGCAAGCGGGAGGAACCCAAGCTCCTACAATGAGCAGTTCTTC
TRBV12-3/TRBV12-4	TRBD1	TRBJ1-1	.	CASSLGTVNTEPFF	TGTGCCAGCAGTTTGGGGACAGTAAACACTGAACCTTTCTTT
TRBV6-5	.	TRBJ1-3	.	CASILAEVGITIYF	.
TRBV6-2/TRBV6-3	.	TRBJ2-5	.	CLSSYAGHVGGLETQYF	TGTCTCAGCAGTTACGCGGGACACGTCGGGGGACTAGAGACCCAGTACTTC
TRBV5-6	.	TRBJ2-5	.	CVSSNTGPGETQYF	TGTGTCAGCAGCAATACAGGGCCCGGAGAGACCCAGTACTTC
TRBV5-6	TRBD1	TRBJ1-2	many	CASSPRTGGWYGYTF	TGTGCCAGCAGTCCCCGGACAGGGGGCTGGTATGGCTACACCTTC
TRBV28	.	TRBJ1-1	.	CVSSPVTGRTEAFF	TGTGTCAGCAGTCCAGTAACAGGGAGGACTGAAGCTTTCTTT
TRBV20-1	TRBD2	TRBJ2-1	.	CSAEQIGRSDNEQSF	TGCAGTGCTGAGCAGATCGGGAGGAGCGACAATGAGCAGTCCTTC
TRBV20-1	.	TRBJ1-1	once	CSASRGADTEAFF	TGCAGTGCTAGCCGGGGGGCTGACACTGAAGCTTTCTTT
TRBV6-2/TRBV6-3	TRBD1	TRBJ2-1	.	CASRLPTGTGGNEQFF	TGTGCCAGCAGGCTTCCCACTGGGACAGGGGGGAATGAGCAGTTCTTC
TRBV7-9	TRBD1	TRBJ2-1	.	CASSSGTVGGSQFF	TGTGCCAGCAGCTCCGGGACAGTCGGCGGCAGTCAGTTCTTC
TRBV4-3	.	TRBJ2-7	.	CASSHVVRGYEQYF	TGCGCCAGCAGCCATGTCGTGCGGGGCTACGAGCAGTACTTC
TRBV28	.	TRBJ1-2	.	CASRSPQTGNYGYIF	TGTGCCAGCAGATCACCACAGACGGGGAACTATGGTTACATCTTC
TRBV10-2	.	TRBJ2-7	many	CASNLGASRPYEQYF	TGCGCCAGCAATCTGGGGGCTAGCAGACCCTACGAGCAGTACTTC
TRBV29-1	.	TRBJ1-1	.	CSADNPKNTEAFF	TGCAGCGCGGACAATCCCAAGAACACTGAAGCTTTCTTT
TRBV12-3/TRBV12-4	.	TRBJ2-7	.	CASSNWGFSYEQYF	TGCGCCAGTAGTAATTGGGGGTTCTCCTACGAGCAGTATTTC
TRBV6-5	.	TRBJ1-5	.	CADTRQWGSINQPQHF	TGTGCCGACACACGCCAGTGGGGCAGCATCAATCAGCCCCAGCATTTT
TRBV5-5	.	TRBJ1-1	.	CTSSLRTGNSEAFF	TGTACCAGCAGCTTAAGAACAGGGAACTCTGAAGCTTTCTTT